This T cell receptor beta chain was observed in a study of blood T cell repertoires in COVID-19. Only in-frame clones appear in the TCRdb table, and some are missing; sequencing was by immunoSEQ multiplex PCR. The sample comprises 200,000 to 250,000 clones, 80% to 90% of which are singletons, and about 10% rests with the top ten. Germline V gene lookup returns CDR1 SGHRS and CDR2 YFSETQ. V was trimmed by 0 bases and J by 4 bases, leaving 19 bases between them. CDR3 length equals 17 residues. This TCR was recovered from a man aged 35-49 years who had recovered from COVID-19. Sequenced: PBMCs or T cells enriched from blood (not recorded which). The J gene is TRBJ1-1, the V gene TRBV5-1; no reliable D call. The CDR3 nucleotides read TGCGCCAGCAGCTTGGGCGCGTACGGGGTATGGAGCACTGAAGCTTTCTTT. Protein: CASSLGAYGVWSTEAFF.